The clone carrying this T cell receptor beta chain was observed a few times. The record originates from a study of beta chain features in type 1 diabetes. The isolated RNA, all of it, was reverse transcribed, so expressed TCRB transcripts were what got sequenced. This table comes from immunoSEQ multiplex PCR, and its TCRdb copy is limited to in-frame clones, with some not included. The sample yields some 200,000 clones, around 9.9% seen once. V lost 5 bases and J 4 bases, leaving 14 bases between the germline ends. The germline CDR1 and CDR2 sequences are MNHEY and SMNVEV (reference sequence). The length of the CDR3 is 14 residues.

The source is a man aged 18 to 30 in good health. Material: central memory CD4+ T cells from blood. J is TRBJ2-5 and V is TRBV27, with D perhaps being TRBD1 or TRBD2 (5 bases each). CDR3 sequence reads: CASSLGPKGETQYF. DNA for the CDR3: TGTGCCAGCAGTCTGGGACCCAAGGGAGAGACCCAGTACTTC.